A single sample is the source of the 3 T cell receptor beta chains below, sequenced in a study of beta chain features in type 1 diabetes. Sequenced material consisted of expressed TCRB transcripts (all of the isolated RNA was reverse transcribed). The repertoire was sequenced with immunoSEQ multiplex PCR; TCRdb's copy has only in-frame clones and lacks some. The sample contains hundreds of thousands of clones, around 15% of which appear only once. Material for sequencing was naive CD4+ T cells from blood. Receptor source: a man younger than 30 in good health.

The rearrangement links TRBV4-1 to TRBJ2-1, with D uncertain. V was shortened by 3 bases and J by 5 bases, with 11 bases between the two germline ends. Germline V gives CDR1 MGHRA, CDR2 YSYEKL. The CDR3 loop spans 14 amino acids. The CDR3 loop is CASSHRPSDNEQFF. The CDR3 nucleotides are TGCGCCAGCAGCCACCGCCCCTCGGACAATGAGCAGTTCTTC.

V usage is TRBV6-1 and J usage is TRBJ2-5; possibly TRBD2 for D (6 bases). Trimming cost V 2 bases and J 0 bases, with 13 bases left between them. This CDR3 is 16 amino acids long. The germline CDR1 and CDR2 sequences are MNHNS and SASEGT. CDR3 residues: CASSERRAPYQETQYF. The CDR3 nucleotides are TGTGCCAGCAGTGAAAGGAGGGCTCCATACCAAGAGACCCAGTACTTC.

This clone was detected only a few times. The chain joins TRBV9 to TRBJ1-4; tentatively, D is TRBD1 (5 bases). This CDR3 has 16 amino acids. V shed 0 bases and J shed 5 bases, with 14 bases lying between them. CDR1 and CDR2 (germline): SGDLS, YYNGEE. The CDR3 DNA follows: TGTGCCAGCAGCGTAGGGCTACAGGCAGGGAATGAAAAACTGTTTTTT. Translated, it gives CASSVGLQAGNEKLFF.